Included here is one T cell receptor (beta chain) sequence, with context. Trimming took 4 bases from V and 6 from J, leaving 6 bases between them. In germline, CDR1 is SEHNR, CDR2 FQNEAQ (reference sequence). This CDR3 is 11 amino acids long. The data stem from a study of blood T cell repertoires in COVID-19. The data were produced by immunoSEQ multiplex PCR, yet TCRdb's version contains in-frame clones alone and is incomplete. The sample carries about 330,000 clones, over 75% recorded once. Sample: PBMCs or T cells enriched from blood (not recorded which). The rearrangement joins TRBV7-9 to TRBJ1-2; no reliable D call. The sequence was collected from a woman in her twenties or thirties who had recovered from COVID-19. The CDR3 sequence: CASSSRHGYTF. In DNA, the CDR3 is TGTGCCAGCAGCTCCCGTCATGGCTACACCTTC.